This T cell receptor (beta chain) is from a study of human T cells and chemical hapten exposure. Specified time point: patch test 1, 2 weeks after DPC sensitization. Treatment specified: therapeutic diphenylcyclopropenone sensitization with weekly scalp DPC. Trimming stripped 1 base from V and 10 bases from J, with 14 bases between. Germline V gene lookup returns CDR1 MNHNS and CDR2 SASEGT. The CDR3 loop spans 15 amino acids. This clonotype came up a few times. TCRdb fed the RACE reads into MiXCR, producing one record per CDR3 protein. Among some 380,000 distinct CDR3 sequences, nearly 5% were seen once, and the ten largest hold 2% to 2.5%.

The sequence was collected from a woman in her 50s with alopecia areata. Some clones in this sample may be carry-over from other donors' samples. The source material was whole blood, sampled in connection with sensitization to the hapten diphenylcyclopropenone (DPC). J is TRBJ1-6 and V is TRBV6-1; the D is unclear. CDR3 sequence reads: CASSEGQANPSPLHF. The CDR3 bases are TGTGCCAGCAGTGAAGGCCAGGCGAACCCGTCACCCCTCCACTTT.